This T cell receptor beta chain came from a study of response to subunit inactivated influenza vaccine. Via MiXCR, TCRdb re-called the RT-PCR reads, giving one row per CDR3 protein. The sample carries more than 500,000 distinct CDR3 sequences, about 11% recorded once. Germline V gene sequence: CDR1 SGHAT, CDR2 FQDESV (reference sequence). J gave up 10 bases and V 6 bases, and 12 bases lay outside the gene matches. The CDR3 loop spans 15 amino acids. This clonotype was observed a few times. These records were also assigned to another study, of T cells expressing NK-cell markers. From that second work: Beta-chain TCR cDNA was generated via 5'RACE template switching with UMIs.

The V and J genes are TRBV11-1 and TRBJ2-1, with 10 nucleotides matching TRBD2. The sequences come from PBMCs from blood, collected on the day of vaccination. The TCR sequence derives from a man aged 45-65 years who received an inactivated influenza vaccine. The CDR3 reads CASSRSSGRFEEQFF. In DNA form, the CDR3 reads TGTGCCAGCAGTAGAAGTAGCGGGAGGTTCGAGGAGCAGTTCTTC.